The sequence of this TCR beta chain was determined in a study of blood T cell repertoires in COVID-19. Using immunoSEQ multiplex PCR, the repertoire was profiled, and TCRdb retains in-frame clones only, with some absent. In the table there are 250,000 or so clones, approximately 81% of which are singletons. Enrolled through a virtual design, the participants were between about 18 and 100 years of age and came from about two dozen US areas. Assignments of participants to cohorts depended upon their own reported clinical history. The sample comprised PBMCs or T cells enriched from blood (not recorded which). The TCR sequence derives from a woman in her fifties or sixties who had been exposed to COVID-19.

CDR3 region: CATGEGEKLFF. CDR3 nucleotide sequence: TGTGCCACTGGGGAGGGAGAAAAACTGTTTTTT. The V and J genes are TRBV24-1 and TRBJ1-4; D not certain. The V gene lost 10 bases and the J gene lost 8 bases, with 10 bases spanning the gap. Germline CDR1 KGHDR, CDR2 SFDVKD. CDR3 length: 11 residues.